Detailed here is one T cell receptor (beta chain). Its antigen remains unknown. The data derive from a study of fetal regulatory T cell absence and autoimmunity. General study points: Compared with cord blood, pancreas showed oligoclonal TCR enrichment, some clones over 80-fold.

This table comes from immunoSEQ multiplex PCR, and its TCRdb copy is limited to in-frame clones, with some not included. The sample holds about 95,000 clones, approximately 79% seen once. Source material: pancreas tissue. The sequence was obtained from a male donor with IPEX syndrome.

The CDR3 is CASSSGPGNTIYF. Here the CDR3 DNA reads TGTGCCAGCAGCTCGGGACCTGGAAACACCATATATTTT. The chain uses TRBV13 and TRBJ1-3, with D maybe TRBD1 (5 bases). The CDR3 consists of 13 residues. V was shortened by 4 bases and J by 2 bases, with 6 bases between the two germline ends. Germline assignment: CDR1 PRHDT and CDR2 FYEKMQ (reference sequence).